This TCR beta chain originates from a study of T cell repertoires in cytomegalovirus infection. On the study more broadly: Indicated by public TCR beta signatures were CMV infection and matching HLA type.

Germline CDR1 and CDR2: PRHDT and FYEKMQ (reference sequence). Trimming removed 6 bases from V and 1 base from J; junction bases left unmatched: 4. The CDR3 is made up of 15 amino acids. Worth noting for this clonotype: The antigen is not known.

Study observations and caveats: CMV-specific HLA-C-restricted TCR beta clonotypes dominated the ex vivo response.

TCRdb re-called the reads through MiXCR, storing one row per CDR3 protein. Counted here are some 100,000 distinct CDR3 sequences, under 25% occurring once; the ten biggest clones make up more than 35%. Sequencing was performed on CD8+ T cells from PBMCs. The chain has TRBV13 and TRBJ2-7; 12 bases are a match to TRBD2. The TCR comes from a human donor in good health (CMV status not recorded). Some clones in this sample may be carry-over from other donors' samples. Written as DNA, the CDR3 is TGTGCCAGCAGGCTCACTAGCGGGGGGTCCTACGAGCAGTACTTC. This codes for CASRLTSGGSYEQYF.